Following are 22 T cell receptor beta chains from one sample sequenced in a study of OX40 agonist ivuxolimab in advanced cancers. Clones were read by immunoSEQ multiplex PCR, and TCRdb kept only the in-frame ones, dropping some. The sample includes tens of thousands of clones, 88% of them seen just once. Sequences were derived from CD4+ or CD8+ T cells sorted from blood, sampled in a trial of the OX40 agonist ivuxolimab. These receptors were obtained from an adult with an advanced solid tumor such as melanoma, head and neck, liver or kidney cancer.

The V and J genes are TRBV11-2 and TRBJ2-5; no clear D gene. Per germline, CDR1 SGHAT and CDR2 FQNNGV. The CDR3 is made up of 12 amino acids. Trimming cost V 1 base and J 1 base, with 1 base left between them. CDR3: CASSLGQETQYF. The CDR3 DNA sequence: TGTGCCAGCAGCTTAGGCCAAGAGACCCAGTACTTC.

A single count supports this clone. The V and J genes are TRBV11-2 and TRBJ2-7, with 7 bases matching TRBD1. V lost 5 bases to trimming and J lost 3 bases; unmatched junction nucleotides: 1. This CDR3 has 12 amino acids. Looked up from germline, CDR1 is SGHAT and CDR2 is FQNNGV. The CDR3 loop reads CASSRQGYEQYF. The CDR3 bases are TGTGCCAGCAGCCGACAGGGCTACGAGCAGTACTTC.

This rearrangement joins TRBV28 to TRBJ1-1; TRBD1 might be the D (5 bases). CDR3 length: 14 amino acids. CDR1 is MDHEN and CDR2 is SYDVKM in the germline V gene. V gave up 5 bases and J gave up 4 bases, with 14 bases separating them. CDR3 protein: CASSASQVGTEAFF. The CDR3 nucleotides are TGTGCCAGCAGTGCGTCACAGGTTGGCACTGAAGCTTTCTTT.

This clone has just a few counts. The chain links TRBV5-1 to TRBJ1-3; D is unresolved. The CDR3 contains 15 residues. V lost 4 bases and J 2 bases, leaving 13 bases between the germline ends. Germline CDR1 is SGHRS and CDR2 is YFSETQ. As DNA, the CDR3 is TGCGCCAGCAGCCCTGACTTAACCCCTGGAAACACCATATATTTT. Amino acid sequence: CASSPDLTPGNTIYF.

The chain combines TRBV19 with TRBJ2-3; D unresolved. The CDR3 has 15 amino acids. Germline V gives CDR1 LNHDA, CDR2 SQIVND (reference sequence). Trimming took off 1 base at V and 4 bases at J, with 12 bases between the two ends. The CDR3 bases are TGTGCCAGTAGTATAGTTTTAGCCGGTTCAGATACGCAGTATTTT. Its protein is CASSIVLAGSDTQYF.

The gene calls are TRBV30 and TRBJ2-7, with TRBD2 identical over 7 bases. Germline V gives CDR1 GTSNPN, CDR2 SVGIG (reference sequence). V was clipped by 2 bases and J by 2 bases; unmatched bases: 6. The CDR3 spans 14 residues. CDR3 sequence: CAWSLGGRTYEQYF. The DNA of the CDR3 is TGTGCCTGGAGTTTGGGAGGGAGAACCTACGAGCAGTACTTC.

The chain is built from TRBV11-2 and TRBJ2-7; a weak D match, TRBD2 (6 bases). V was shortened by 5 bases and J by 0 bases, with 8 bases between the two germline ends. This CDR3 is 13 amino acids long. Looked up from germline, CDR1 is SGHAT and CDR2 is FQNNGV. CDR3 nucleotides: TGTGCCAGCAGCCGGGGGTTCTCCTACGAGCAGTACTTC. Protein product: CASSRGFSYEQYF.

The chain is built from TRBV2 and TRBJ2-1; 8 bases align to TRBD1. With 2 bases clipped from V and 4 bases from J, the junction kept 4 bases outside the gene matches. This CDR3 spans 15 amino acids. CDR1 is SNHLY and CDR2 is FYNNEI in the germline V gene. This CDR3 reads CASSEQGASYNEQFF. The CDR3 nucleotides are TGTGCCAGCAGTGAACAGGGGGCGTCGTACAATGAGCAGTTCTTC.

The chain couples TRBV12-5 to TRBJ2-2; D is perhaps TRBD2 (5 bases). This CDR3 comprises 14 residues. The germline V and J ends were trimmed by 0 bases and 6 bases, with 8 bases remaining between them. The germline V gene has CDR1 LGHNT and CDR2 FRNRAP. The CDR3 DNA is TGTGCTAGTGGTTTGGTGGGCGGGCCCGGGGAGCTGTTTTTT. The encoded protein is CASGLVGGPGELFF.

The chain joins TRBV7-7 to TRBJ2-5; TRBD2 might be the D (5 bases). The CDR3 sequence is 16 residues long. Trimming took off 2 bases at V and 5 bases at J, with 18 bases between the two ends. CDR1 and CDR2 (germline): SSHAT, FNYEAQ (reference sequence). The CDR3 sequence is CASSLRTRELAETQYF. DNA for the CDR3: TGTGCCAGCAGCTTACGTACTAGAGAATTGGCGGAGACCCAGTACTTC.

This clone has only a few counts. The chain employs TRBV6-5 and TRBJ2-7, with 7 nucleotides matching TRBD1. V gave up 7 bases and J gave up 7 bases; unmatched junction bases: 10. This CDR3 region has 13 residues. Germline CDR1 MNHEY, CDR2 SVGAGI. DNA for the CDR3: TGTGCCAGCATTAAACAGGGGACGGGGGAGCAGTACTTC. Its translation: CASIKQGTGEQYF.

The chain recombines TRBV27 with TRBJ2-3, with D maybe TRBD1 (6 bases). Trimming left V 2 bases short and J 3 bases short, with 9 bases between. The CDR3 is 14 residues long. CDR1 MNHEY and CDR2 SMNVEV come from the germline V gene (reference sequence). This chain's CDR3 is CASSLDRSTDTQYF. CDR3 DNA sequence: TGTGCCAGCAGTTTAGACAGGTCAACAGATACGCAGTATTTT.

This chain joins TRBV11-2 and TRBJ2-2, with D perhaps being TRBD1 or TRBD2 (5 bases each). The CDR3 contains 14 residues. The V end was cut by 0 bases, the J end by 3 bases, with 5 bases between. Germline loops: CDR1 SGHAT, CDR2 FQNNGV. The CDR3 DNA sequence: TGTGCCAGCAGCTTAGAGGGGGACACCGGGGAGCTGTTTTTT. This translates into CASSLEGDTGELFF. The complete variable domain, with remaining parts taken from reference TRBV11-2 and TRBJ2-2, reads EAGVAQSPRYKIIEKRQSVAFWCNPISGHATLYWYQQILGQGPKLLIQFQNNGVVDDSQLPKDRFSAERLKGVDSTLKIQPAKLEDSAVYLCASSLEGDTGELFFGEGSRLTVL.

The chain combines TRBV6-6 with TRBJ2-5; no clear D. Germline CDR1 MNHNY, CDR2 SVGAGI (reference sequence). There are 11 residues in the CDR3. The V gene lost 5 bases and the J gene lost 2 bases, with 3 bases spanning the gap. CDR3 protein: CASSQQETQYF. DNA for the CDR3: TGTGCCAGCAGTCAACAAGAGACCCAGTACTTC.

This chain uses TRBV7-9 with TRBJ2-5, with D possibly called TRBD1 or TRBD2 (5 bases each). Germline V gene sequence: CDR1 SEHNR, CDR2 FQNEAQ (reference sequence). V was trimmed by 4 bases and J by 5 bases, leaving 8 bases between them. The CDR3 is made up of 12 amino acids. The CDR3 nucleotides read TGTGCCAGCAGCTGGGGCGGGGAGACCCAGTACTTC. As protein: CASSWGGETQYF.

The chain employs TRBV11-2 and TRBJ2-7; the match to TRBD1 covers 12 bases. V trimming: 2 bases; J trimming: 7 bases; junction bases outside the gene matches: 9. The germline V gene encodes CDR1 SGHAT and CDR2 FQNNGV. The CDR3 is 16 residues long. DNA for the CDR3: TGTGCCAGCAGCTTAAGGATGGGACAGGGGGCTGGAGAGCAGTACTTC. This translates into CASSLRMGQGAGEQYF.

The V and J genes are TRBV25-1 and TRBJ2-1; 7 nucleotides line up with TRBD1. The CDR3 is 16 amino acids. Germline CDR1 and CDR2: MGHDK and SYGVNS. V lost 4 bases to trimming and J lost 0 bases; unmatched junction nucleotides: 6. The DNA for the CDR3 is TGTGCCAGCAGTGGTGACAGGGAGTTCTCCTACAATGAGCAGTTCTTC. Residues: CASSGDREFSYNEQFF.

This clone was seen just once. CDR3 bases: TGTGCCAGTAGTATTCTCCGCGGCCTTATGACCGGGGAGCTGTTTTTT. Translating it yields CASSILRGLMTGELFF. The chain joins TRBV19 to TRBJ2-2; D not resolved. Trimming took off 3 bases at V and 5 bases at J, with 16 bases between the two ends. Germline-derived CDR1 and CDR2 are LNHDA and SQIVND (reference sequence). The CDR3 spans 16 residues.

This chain connects TRBV5-4 to TRBJ2-3, with 9 bases aligning to TRBD2. CDR1 SGHNT and CDR2 YYREEE come from the germline V gene (reference sequence). Germline trimming cut 0 bases from V and 7 bases from J; bases unmatched to any gene: 6. This CDR3 region has 15 residues. CDR3 DNA: TGTGCCAGCAGCTTGGACCAGCGGGAGGCGAATACGCAGTATTTT. Protein: CASSLDQREANTQYF.

CDR3 sequence (DNA): TGTGCCAGCAGCTCTAGGGTCTCTGGGGCCAACGTCCTGACTTTC. Its translation: CASSSRVSGANVLTF. The rearrangement uses TRBV5-6 and TRBJ2-6; D gene ambiguous. Germline CDR1 SGHDT, CDR2 YYEEEE. This CDR3 spans 15 amino acids. With 3 bases removed from V and 0 bases from J, the gap between germline ends came to 7 bases. The whole variable domain, filled in from reference TRBV5-6 and TRBJ2-6, reads DAGVTQSPTHLIKTRGQQVTLRCSPKSGHDTVSWYQQALGQGPQFIFQYYEEEERQRGNFPDRFSGHQFPNYSSELNVNALLLGDSALYLCASSSRVSGANVLTFGAGSRLTVL.

A few counts support this clone. This chain joins TRBV10-1 and TRBJ1-1; D ambiguous. V lost 5 bases, J lost 0 bases, and 7 bases lay in between. Germline loops: CDR1 WNHNN, CDR2 SYGVQD (reference sequence). The CDR3 spans 13 residues. The CDR3 nucleotides read TGCGCCAGCAGTAACAGAATGAACACTGAAGCTTTCTTT. It encodes CASSNRMNTEAFF.

J is TRBJ1-1 and V is TRBV10-1; no clear D gene. Deletions cut 4 bases from V and 4 bases from J, with 10 bases between. Germline CDR1 WNHNN, CDR2 SYGVQD (reference sequence). The CDR3 spans 13 residues. CDR3 sequence reads: CASSAPGGTEAFF. The CDR3 DNA follows: TGCGCCAGCAGTGCGCCAGGAGGCACTGAAGCTTTCTTT.